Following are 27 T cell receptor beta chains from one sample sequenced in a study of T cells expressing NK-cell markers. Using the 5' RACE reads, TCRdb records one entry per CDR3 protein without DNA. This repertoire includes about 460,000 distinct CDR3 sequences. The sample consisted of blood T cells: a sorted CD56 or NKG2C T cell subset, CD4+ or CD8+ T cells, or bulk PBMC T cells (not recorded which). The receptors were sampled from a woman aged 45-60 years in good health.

CDR3 in amino acids: CAGDVGLAGAGELFF. The V call is TRBV30, the J call TRBJ2-2; TCRdb proposes TRBD2, but this gene call is untestable without DNA. The CDR3 covers 15 residues. The germline CDR1 and CDR2 sequences are GTSNPN and SVGIG (reference sequence).

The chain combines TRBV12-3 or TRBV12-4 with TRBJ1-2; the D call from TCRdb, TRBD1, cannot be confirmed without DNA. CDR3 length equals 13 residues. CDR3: CASSSDRGGGYTF.

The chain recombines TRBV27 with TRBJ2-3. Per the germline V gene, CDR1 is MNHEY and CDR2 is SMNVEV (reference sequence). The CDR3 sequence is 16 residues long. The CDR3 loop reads CASSFGRGTSTDTQYF.

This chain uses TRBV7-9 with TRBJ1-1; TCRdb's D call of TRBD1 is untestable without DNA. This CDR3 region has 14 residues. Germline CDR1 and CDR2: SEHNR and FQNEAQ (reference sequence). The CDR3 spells CASTLTGVNTEAFF.

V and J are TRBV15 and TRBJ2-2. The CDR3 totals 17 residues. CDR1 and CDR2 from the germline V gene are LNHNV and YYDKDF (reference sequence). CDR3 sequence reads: CATSTQRKRSNTGELFF.

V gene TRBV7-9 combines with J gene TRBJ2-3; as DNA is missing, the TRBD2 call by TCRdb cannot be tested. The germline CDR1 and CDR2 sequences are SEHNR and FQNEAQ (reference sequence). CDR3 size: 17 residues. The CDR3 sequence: CASSFTLEGLMTDTQYF.

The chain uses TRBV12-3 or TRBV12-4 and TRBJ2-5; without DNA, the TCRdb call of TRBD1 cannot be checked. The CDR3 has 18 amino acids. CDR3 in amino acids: CASSLLIPGQGTQETQYF.

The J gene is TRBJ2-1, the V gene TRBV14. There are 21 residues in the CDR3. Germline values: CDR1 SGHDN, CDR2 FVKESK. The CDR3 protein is CASSQDMGTRGLRRSIHEQFF. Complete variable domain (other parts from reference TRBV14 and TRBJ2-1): EAGVTQFPSHSVIEKGQTVTLRCDPISGHDNLYWYRRVMGKEIKFLLHFVKESKQDESGMPNNRFLAERTGGTYSTLKVQPAELEDSGVYFCASSQDMGTRGLRRSIHEQFFGPGTRLTVL.

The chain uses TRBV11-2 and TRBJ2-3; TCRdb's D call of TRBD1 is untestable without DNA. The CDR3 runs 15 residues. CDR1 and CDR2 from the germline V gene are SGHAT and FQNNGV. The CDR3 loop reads CASSRRGPRSDTQYF.

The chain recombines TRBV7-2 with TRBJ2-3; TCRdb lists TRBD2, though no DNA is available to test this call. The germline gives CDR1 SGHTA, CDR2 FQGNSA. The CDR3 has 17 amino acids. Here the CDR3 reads CASSLFPGLAGADTQYF.

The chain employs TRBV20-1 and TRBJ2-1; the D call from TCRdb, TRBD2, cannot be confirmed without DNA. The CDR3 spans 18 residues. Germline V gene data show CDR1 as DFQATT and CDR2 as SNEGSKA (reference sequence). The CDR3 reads CSARDWAGLAGGQNEQFF.

CDR3 in amino acids: CASSQLAGVYEQYF. This sequence joins TRBV4-1 and TRBJ2-7; with no DNA, the TCRdb D assignment of TRBD2 cannot be verified. The CDR3 is made up of 14 amino acids. The germline V gene encodes CDR1 MGHRA and CDR2 YSYEKL.

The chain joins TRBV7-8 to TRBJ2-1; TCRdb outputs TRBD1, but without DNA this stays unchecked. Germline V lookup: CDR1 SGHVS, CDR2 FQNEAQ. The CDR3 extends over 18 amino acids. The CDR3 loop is CASSLARGAGLAYNEQFF. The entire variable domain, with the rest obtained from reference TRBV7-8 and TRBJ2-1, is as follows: GAGVSQSPRYKVAKRGQDVALRCDPISGHVSLFWYQQALGQGPEFLTYFQNEAQLDKSGLPSDRFFAERPEGSVSTLKIQRTQQEDSAVYLCASSLARGAGLAYNEQFFGPGTRLTVL.

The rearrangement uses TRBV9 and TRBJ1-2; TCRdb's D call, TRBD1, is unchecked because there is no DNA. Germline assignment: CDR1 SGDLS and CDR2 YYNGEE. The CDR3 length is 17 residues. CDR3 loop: CASSPGPQGANLYGYTF.

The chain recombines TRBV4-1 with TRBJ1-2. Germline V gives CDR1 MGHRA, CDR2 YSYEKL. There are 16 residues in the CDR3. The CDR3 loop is CASSQGAPRPSYGYTF.

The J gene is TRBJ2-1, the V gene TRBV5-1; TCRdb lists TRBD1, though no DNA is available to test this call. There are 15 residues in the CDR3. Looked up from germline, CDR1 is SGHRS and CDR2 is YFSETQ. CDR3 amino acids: CASSSEGPHKGEQFF.

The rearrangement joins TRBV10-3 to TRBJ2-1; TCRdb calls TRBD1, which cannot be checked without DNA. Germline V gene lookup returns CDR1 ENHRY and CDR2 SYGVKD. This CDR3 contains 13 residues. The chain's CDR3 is CATTGTFINEQFF.

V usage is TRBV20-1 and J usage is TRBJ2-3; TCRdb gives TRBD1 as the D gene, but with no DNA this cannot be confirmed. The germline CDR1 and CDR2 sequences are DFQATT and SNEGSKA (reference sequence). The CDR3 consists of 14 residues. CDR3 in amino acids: CSVGAGGDTDTQYF.

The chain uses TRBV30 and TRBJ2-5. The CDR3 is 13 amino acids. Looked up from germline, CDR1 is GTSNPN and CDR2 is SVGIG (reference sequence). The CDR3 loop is CAWSVRLAETQYF. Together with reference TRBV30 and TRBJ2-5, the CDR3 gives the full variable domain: SQTIHQWPATLVQPVGSPLSLECTVEGTSNPNLYWYRQAAGRGLQLLFYSVGIGQISSEVPQNLSASRPQDRQFILSSKKLLLSDSGFYLCAWSVRLAETQYFGPGTRLLVL.

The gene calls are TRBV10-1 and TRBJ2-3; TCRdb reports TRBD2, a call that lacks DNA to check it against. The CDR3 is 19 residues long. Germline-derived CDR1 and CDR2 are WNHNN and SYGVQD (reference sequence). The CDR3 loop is CASSEYGLAGIPSTDTQYF.

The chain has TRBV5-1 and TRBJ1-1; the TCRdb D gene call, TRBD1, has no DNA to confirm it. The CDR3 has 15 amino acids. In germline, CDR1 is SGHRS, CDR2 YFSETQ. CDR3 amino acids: CASSLAGSGATEAFF. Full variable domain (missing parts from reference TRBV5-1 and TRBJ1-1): KAGVTQTPRYLIKTRGQQVTLSCSPISGHRSVSWYQQTPGQGLQFLFEYFSETQRNKGNFPGRFSGRQFSNSRSEMNVSTLELGDSALYLCASSLAGSGATEAFFGQGTRLTVV.

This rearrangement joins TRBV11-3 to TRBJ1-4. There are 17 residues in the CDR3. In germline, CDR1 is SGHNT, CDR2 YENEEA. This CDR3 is CASSLVGTLPTNEKLFF.

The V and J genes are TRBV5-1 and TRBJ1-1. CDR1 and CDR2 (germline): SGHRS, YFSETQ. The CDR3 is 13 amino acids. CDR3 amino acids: CASSSLYNTEAFF. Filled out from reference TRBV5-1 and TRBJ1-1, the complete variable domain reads KAGVTQTPRYLIKTRGQQVTLSCSPISGHRSVSWYQQTPGQGLQFLFEYFSETQRNKGNFPGRFSGRQFSNSRSEMNVSTLELGDSALYLCASSSLYNTEAFFGQGTRLTVV.

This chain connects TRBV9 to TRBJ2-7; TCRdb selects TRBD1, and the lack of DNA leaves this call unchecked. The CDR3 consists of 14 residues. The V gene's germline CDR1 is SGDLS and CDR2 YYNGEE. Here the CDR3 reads CASSRGGSGYEQYF.

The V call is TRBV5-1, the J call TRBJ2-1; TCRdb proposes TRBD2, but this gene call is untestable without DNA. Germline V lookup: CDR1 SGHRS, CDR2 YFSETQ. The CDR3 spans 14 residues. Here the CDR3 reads CASSWGGTSLNWFF.

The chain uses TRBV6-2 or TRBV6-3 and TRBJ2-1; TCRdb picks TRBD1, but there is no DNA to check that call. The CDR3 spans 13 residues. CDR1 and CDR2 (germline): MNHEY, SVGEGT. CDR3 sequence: CASNLGPNNEQFF.

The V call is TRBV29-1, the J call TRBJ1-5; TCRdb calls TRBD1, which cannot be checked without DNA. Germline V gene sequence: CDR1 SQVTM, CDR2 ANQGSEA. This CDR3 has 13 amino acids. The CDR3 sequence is CSAQGGRDQPQHF.